One and the same sample provided the 3 T cell receptor beta chains below, sequenced in a study of cytomegalovirus exposure and HLA in healthy donors. Amplification used 60 Vbeta primers and 13 Jbeta primers. This table comes from immunoSEQ multiplex PCR, and its TCRdb copy is limited to in-frame clones, with some not included. The profile shows 150,000 to 200,000 clones, roughly 85% of them singletons. The sequencing input was PBMCs. All receptors come from a woman in her 30s in good health and CMV-seropositive.

The chain joins TRBV9 to TRBJ2-7, with TRBD1 matching 8 bases. The CDR3 is made up of 14 amino acids. The junction had 5 bases not matched to a gene; V was cut back by 4 bases and J by 2 bases. Germline-derived CDR1 and CDR2 are SGDLS and YYNGEE. CDR3 in amino acids: CASSTRTGTYEQYF. The CDR3 DNA sequence: TGTGCCAGCAGCACCCGGACAGGGACCTACGAGCAGTACTTC.

This sequence joins TRBV4-3 and TRBJ1-5; D unclear. The CDR3 spans 13 residues. The V gene lost 2 bases and the J gene lost 7 bases, with 9 bases spanning the gap. CDR1 is LGHNA and CDR2 is YSLEER in the germline V gene. The CDR3 sequence is CASSQSPGQPQHF. CDR3 DNA sequence: TGCGCCAGCAGCCAATCTCCGGGACAGCCCCAGCATTTT.

The rearrangement uses TRBV5-8 and TRBJ2-1; 7 positions agree with TRBD2. Germline V gene sequence: CDR1 SGHTS, CDR2 YDEGEE. The CDR3 is made up of 17 amino acids. The trim removed 2 bases at V and 0 bases at J, leaving 8 bases unmatched. Here the CDR3 reads CASSFDPGGGSYNEQFF. Here the CDR3 DNA reads TGTGCCAGCAGCTTCGATCCGGGGGGTGGCTCCTACAATGAGCAGTTCTTC.